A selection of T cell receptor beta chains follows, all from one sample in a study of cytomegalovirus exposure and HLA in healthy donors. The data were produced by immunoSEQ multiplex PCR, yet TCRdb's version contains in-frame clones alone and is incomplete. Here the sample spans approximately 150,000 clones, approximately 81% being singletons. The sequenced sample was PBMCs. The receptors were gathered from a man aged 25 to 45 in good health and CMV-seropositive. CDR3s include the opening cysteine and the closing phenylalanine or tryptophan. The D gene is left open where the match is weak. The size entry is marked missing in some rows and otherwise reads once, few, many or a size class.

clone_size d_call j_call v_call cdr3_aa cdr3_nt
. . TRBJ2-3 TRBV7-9 CASSFRTGYKADTQYF TGTGCCAGCAGCTTTCGGACTGGATATAAGGCAGATACGCAGTATTTT
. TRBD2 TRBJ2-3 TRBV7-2 CASSLAGGLARTDTQYF TGTGCCAGCAGCTTAGCGGGGGGACTAGCGCGCACAGATACGCAGTATTTT
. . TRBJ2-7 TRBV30 CAWSGRSHAQYF TGTGCCTGGAGTGGCAGGTCCCATGCGCAGTACTTC
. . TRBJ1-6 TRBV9 CASSVGVQAYNSPLHF TGTGCCAGCAGCGTCGGGGTACAAGCCTATAATTCACCCCTCCACTTT
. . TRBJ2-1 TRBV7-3 CASSPGGWRDYNEQFF TGTGCCAGCAGCCCAGGTGGGTGGCGGGACTACAATGAGCAGTTCTTC
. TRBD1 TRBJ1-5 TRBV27 CASSSLDRVAYQPQHF TGTGCCAGCAGTTCCCTAGACAGGGTAGCATATCAGCCCCAGCATTTT
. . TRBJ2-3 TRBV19 CASSTRLTDTQYF TGTGCCAGTAGTACCAGACTTACAGATACGCAGTATTTT
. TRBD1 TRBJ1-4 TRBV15 CATSRAPLTGGNEKLFF TGTGCCACCAGCAGAGCCCCCTTGACAGGGGGTAATGAAAAACTGTTTTTT
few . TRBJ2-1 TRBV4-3 CASSQGFILAEEQFF TGCGCCAGCAGCCAAGGATTCATTTTAGCAGAAGAGCAGTTCTTC
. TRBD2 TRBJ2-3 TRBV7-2 CASSDPPGLHTDTQYF TGTGCCAGCAGCGACCCACCGGGACTACACACAGATACGCAGTATTTT
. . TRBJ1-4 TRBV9 CASSGWEEKLFF TGTGCCAGCAGCGGATGGGAGGAAAAACTGTTTTTT
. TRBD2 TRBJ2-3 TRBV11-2 CASSLAGTDTQYF TGTGCCAGCAGTTTAGCGGGGACAGATACGCAGTATTTT
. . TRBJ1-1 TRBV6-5 CASSYSRGVSEAFF TGTGCCAGCAGTTACTCGAGAGGAGTGAGTGAAGCTTTCTTT
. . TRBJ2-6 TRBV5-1 CASSLLLSTGANVLTF TGCGCCAGCAGCTTGTTGTTGTCTACTGGGGCCAACGTCCTGACTTTC
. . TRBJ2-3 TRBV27 CASTLTSLGGDTQYF TGTGCCAGCACTCTGACTAGTTTAGGGGGCGATACGCAGTATTTT
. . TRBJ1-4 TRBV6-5 CASSPIATNEKLFF TGTGCCAGCAGTCCGATAGCAACTAATGAAAAACTGTTTTTT
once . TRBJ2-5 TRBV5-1 CASRKETPLQTQYF TGCGCCAGCCGGAAGGAGACGCCGCTCCAGACCCAGTACTTC
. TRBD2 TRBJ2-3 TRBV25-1 CASSESAGVPDTQYF TGTGCCAGCAGTGAATCAGCGGGAGTTCCAGATACGCAGTATTTT
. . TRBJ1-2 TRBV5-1 CASSFGDNYGYTF TGCGCCAGCAGCTTTGGAGACAACTATGGCTACACCTTC
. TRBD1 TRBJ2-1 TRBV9 CASSSRDRGGNEQFF TGTGCCAGCAGCTCCCGGGACAGGGGTGGCAATGAGCAGTTCTTC
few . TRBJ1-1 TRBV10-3 CAISESEQGNTEAFF TGTGCCATCAGTGAGTCGGAACAGGGGAACACTGAAGCTTTCTTT
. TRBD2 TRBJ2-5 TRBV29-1 CSVEREGLETQYF TGCAGCGTAGAGCGGGAGGGCCTGGAGACCCAGTACTTC
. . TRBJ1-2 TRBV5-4 CASSAGPAVGYTF TGTGCCAGCAGCGCGGGACCCGCAGTTGGCTACACCTTC
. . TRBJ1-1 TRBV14 CASSQGHLNTEAFF TGTGCCAGCAGCCAAGGACACCTGAACACTGAAGCTTTCTTT
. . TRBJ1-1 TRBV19 CASMDLGRWMNTEAFF TGTGCCAGTATGGACTTGGGGAGGTGGATGAACACTGAAGCTTTCTTT
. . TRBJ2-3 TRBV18 CASSGESGSDTQYF TGTGCCAGCTCAGGGGAGTCGGGGTCAGATACGCAGTATTTT
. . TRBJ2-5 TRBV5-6 CASSLVAATQETQYF TGTGCCAGCAGCTTGGTAGCAGCTACCCAAGAGACCCAGTACTTC
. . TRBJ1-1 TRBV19 CASSIDRGAEAFF TGTGCCAGTAGTATAGATCGGGGGGCTGAAGCTTTCTTT
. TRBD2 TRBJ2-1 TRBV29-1 CSHFSSGKKYNEQFF TGCAGCCACTTCTCTAGCGGTAAAAAGTACAATGAGCAGTTCTTC
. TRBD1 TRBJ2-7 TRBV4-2 CASSLRTGTGHEQYF TGTGCCAGCAGTCTTAGGACCGGGACAGGGCACGAGCAGTACTTC
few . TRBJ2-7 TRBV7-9 CSSSPRASYEQYF TGTTCCAGCAGCCCCAGGGCCTCCTACGAGCAGTACTTC
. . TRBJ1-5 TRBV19 CASSPGDQPQHF TGTGCCAGTAGTCCAGGGGACCAGCCCCAGCATTTT
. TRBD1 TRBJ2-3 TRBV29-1 CSVESEGTGGSTDTQYF TGCAGCGTTGAAAGTGAAGGGACAGGGGGTAGCACAGATACGCAGTATTTT
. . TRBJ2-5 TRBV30 CAWSVGLEQYF TGTGCCTGGAGTGTTGGATTGGAGCAGTACTTC
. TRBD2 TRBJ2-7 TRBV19 CASSPGGREVYEQYF TGTGCCAGTAGCCCCGGGGGGAGAGAAGTTTACGAGCAGTACTTC
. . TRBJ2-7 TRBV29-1 CSVGGPFIDEQYF TGCAGCGTTGGAGGGCCTTTTATCGACGAGCAGTACTTC
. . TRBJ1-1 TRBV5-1 CASRPSEDTEAFF TGCGCCAGCAGGCCCAGTGAAGACACTGAAGCTTTCTTT
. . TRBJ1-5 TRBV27 CASAVQGQPQHF TGTGCAAGTGCGGTTCAGGGTCAGCCCCAGCATTTT
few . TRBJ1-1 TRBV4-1 CASSQVAGSGAEAFF TGCGCCAGCAGCCAAGTCGCGGGGTCGGGCGCTGAAGCTTTCTTT
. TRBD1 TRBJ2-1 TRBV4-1 CASSQGVTGGNEQFF TGCGCCAGCAGCCAAGGGGTGACAGGGGGCAATGAGCAGTTCTTC
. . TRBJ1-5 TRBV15 CATTLDSSNQPQHF TGTGCCACCACCCTAGACAGCAGCAATCAGCCCCAGCATTTT
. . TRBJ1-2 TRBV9 CASSLTGSGYTF TGTGCCAGCAGCCTCACAGGGAGTGGCTACACCTTC
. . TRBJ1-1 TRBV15 CATSRDEGGGTEAFF TGTGCCACCAGCAGAGATGAGGGGGGGGGAACTGAAGCTTTCTTT
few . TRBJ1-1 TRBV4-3 CASSQDSSRNTEAFF TGCGCCAGCAGCCAAGATTCCTCGCGCAACACTGAAGCTTTCTTT
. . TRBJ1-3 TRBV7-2 CASTLRGGASSGNTIYF TGTGCCAGCACCCTCCGCGGGGGTGCGAGCTCTGGAAACACCATATATTTT
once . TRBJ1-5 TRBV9 CASSVGGSNQPQHF TGTGCCAGCAGCGTAGGAGGGAGCAATCAGCCCCAGCATTTT